These 8 T cell receptor beta chains were sequenced from one sample in a study of T cells after yellow fever vaccination. Via MiXCR, TCRdb re-called the 5' RACE reads, giving one row per CDR3 protein. The sample consists of approximately 580,000 distinct CDR3 sequences, about a sixth of them appearing once. Sequenced material: PBMCs, taken 4 to 5 days after the first yellow fever vaccination. These receptors all come from a man between 18 and 29 years old who received the YFV17D yellow fever vaccine.

This clonotype was seen only a few times. The gene calls are TRBV12-3 or TRBV12-4 and TRBJ1-2, with 8 bases that match TRBD1. The trim removed 6 bases at V and 8 bases at J, leaving 8 bases unmatched. This CDR3 has 13 residues. CDR3 sequence (DNA): TGTGCCAGCAGATATGGACAGGGTTTGGGCTACACCTTC. Protein: CASRYGQGLGYTF.

A few counts support this clonotype. The chain links TRBV11-1 to TRBJ2-2; the D gene is possibly TRBD1 (5 bases). V was shortened by 4 bases and J by 2 bases, with 20 bases between the two germline ends. The CDR3 consists of 18 residues. Germline V gene lookup returns CDR1 SGHAT and CDR2 FQDESV (reference sequence). The CDR3: CASSSTPFSTVNTGELFF. The CDR3 coding sequence is TGTGCCAGCAGCTCGACACCTTTTTCGACAGTTAACACCGGGGAGCTGTTTTTT.

V is TRBV6-5 and J is TRBJ1-1; D is possibly TRBD1 (6 bases). Per germline, CDR1 MNHEY and CDR2 SVGAGI. This CDR3 comprises 16 residues. V shed 2 bases and J shed 4 bases, with 17 bases lying between them. In DNA, the CDR3 is TGTGCCAGCAGTTACGGGGTCGGGGGGCTATCCACTGAAGCTTTCTTT. Protein sequence: CASSYGVGGLSTEAFF.

V and J are TRBV20-1 and TRBJ2-1, with 9 positions matching TRBD2. Germline V CDR1 and CDR2: DFQATT, SNEGSKA (reference sequence). V trimming: 5 bases; J trimming: 4 bases; junction bases outside the gene matches: 12. CDR3 size: 16 residues. CDR3 in DNA: TGCAGTGCTCTCCCGGGGAGCGGGGGGAGATACAATGAGCAGTTCTTC. Amino acids: CSALPGSGGRYNEQFF.

The chain couples TRBV4-2 to TRBJ2-1; 9 nucleotides align to TRBD1. Germline trimming cut 4 bases from V and 6 bases from J; bases unmatched to any gene: 10. The CDR3 consists of 16 residues. Germline values: CDR1 LGHNA, CDR2 YNFKEQ. The CDR3 region is CASSRIRTGVGNEQFF. CDR3 coding DNA: TGTGCCAGCAGCCGCATAAGGACAGGGGTTGGCAATGAGCAGTTCTTC.

The gene calls are TRBV11-2 and TRBJ2-2, with TRBD1 matching 8 bases. V trimming: 4 bases; J trimming: 4 bases; junction bases outside the gene matches: 2. There are 14 residues in the CDR3. Germline CDR1 SGHAT, CDR2 FQNNGV. This CDR3 is CASSSDRATGELFF. Written as DNA, the CDR3 is TGTGCCAGCAGCTCGGACAGGGCCACCGGGGAGCTGTTTTTT.

J is TRBJ2-3 and V is TRBV7-9; TRBD1 or TRBD2 may be the D gene (5 bases each). The germline V gene has CDR1 SEHNR and CDR2 FQNEAQ (reference sequence). Trimming pared 4 bases from V and 8 bases from J, leaving 16 bases between. The CDR3 is 14 residues long. The CDR3, as DNA: TGTGCCAGCAGCTGGGACGTAAGGGCCGGTACGCAGTATTTT. This translates into CASSWDVRAGTQYF.

This clonotype has a handful of counts. The chain is built from TRBV7-9 and TRBJ1-5, with a possible D match to TRBD1 (6 bases). The CDR3 is 15 amino acids. V was trimmed by 4 bases and J by 5 bases, leaving 15 bases between them. Germline loops: CDR1 SEHNR, CDR2 FQNEAQ (reference sequence). The CDR3 nucleotides read TGTGCCAGCAGCTCTAGTCGGGGGGCTGATCAGCCCCAGCATTTT. Encoded protein: CASSSSRGADQPQHF.